This T cell receptor beta chain is drawn from a study of control samples from healthy donors and cancer patients. Some clones are missing from TCRdb's copy, which holds only in-frame ones; the method was immunoSEQ multiplex PCR. Of approximately 120,000 clones in the sample, about nine tenths are singletons; the top ten hold 3.5% to 4.5%. V shed 0 bases, J shed 2 bases, and the junction held 7 bases outside the gene matches. The CDR3 covers 17 residues. Germline CDR1 and CDR2: SGHAT and FQNNGV. The J gene is TRBJ2-3, the V gene TRBV11-2, with 8 bases lining up with TRBD2. Material for sequencing was blood. This clonotype was obtained from a human donor in good health. The donor label of this sample is uncertain. In nucleotides, the CDR3 is TGTGCCAGCAGCTTAGAATTCGGCGGGGGGCCCACAGATACGCAGTATTTT. Its protein is CASSLEFGGGPTDTQYF.